This record looks at one TCR beta chain sequence and its context. This sample was taken from a study of blood T cell repertoires in COVID-19. Some clones are missing from TCRdb's copy, which holds only in-frame ones; the method was immunoSEQ multiplex PCR. This table holds some 310,000 clones, approximately 87% found once. The specimen sequenced was peripheral blood. The receptor was isolated from a woman aged 25-40 years with COVID-19, enrolled during active disease.

This CDR3 reads CASSLSDRGGYTF. CDR3 sequence (DNA): TGTGCCAGCAGTTTATCGGACAGGGGCGGCTACACCTTC. The gene calls are TRBV27 and TRBJ1-2, with 9 bases identical to TRBD1. The J segment lost 8 bases and the V segment lost 0 bases, leaving 1 base of the junction unmatched. Germline values: CDR1 MNHEY, CDR2 SMNVEV (reference sequence). CDR3 length: 13 residues.